This T cell receptor beta chain came from a study of radiation and T cells in renal cell carcinoma (TCRdb year 2020). General notes on the study: In total, roughly 51 samples underwent TCR beta sequencing: roughly 25 tumors plus 27 peripheral blood samples. A total of about 4 million unique CDR3 nucleotide sequences, encoding 2.5 million to 3 million unique CDR3 amino acid sequences, were found across all 50 or so samples. The last blood draw happened 4 weeks after radiation, timed to coincide with nephrectomy.

The sample's time point label is to be understood as: blood 4 weeks post-SBRT, at nephrectomy. The treatment or condition label on this specimen signifies: 15 Gy SBRT to primary tumor, nephrectomy 4 weeks later. The samples were drawn from a clinical trial, where primary renal cell carcinomas were treated with 15 Gy of stereotactic body radiation therapy and then removed by nephrectomy 4 weeks afterward. To follow tumor-enriched clonotypes, serial peripheral blood was collected from radiation-treated patients at baseline and at 2 weeks and 4 weeks after SBRT. Renal cell carcinoma with clear cell pathology was present in all patients. The QIAamp DNA Blood Mini Kit (Qiagen) was used to prepare genomic DNA for TCR sequencing. The analyses included only samples that passed all quality control checks. Following the manufacturer's recommendations, the immunoSEQ kit was used to generate TCR beta libraries from genomic DNA. To prepare the libraries, a first multiplex PCR with proprietary primers was run, followed by a second PCR that added unique barcodes, and a bead cleanup was done after each round. Each sample batch included a kit-provided positive control reaction and a negative control reaction. The final libraries were assessed on an Agilent 4200 TapeStation D1000 ScreenTape, pooled by volume, and quantified by qPCR. Sequencing was performed on an Illumina NextSeq500 using a MidOutput 150-cycle cartridge, with 156 Read1 cycles, 15 Index1 cycles, and the kit custom primers. The pooled library was loaded at around 1.1 pM with a 20% PhiX control spike-in. As for the original processing: Vendor-processed data were analyzed in R, with a clonotype defined as all T cells sharing the same CDR3 nucleotide sequence. For clone abundance analyses, frequencies were normalized to the 10,000 most abundant clones per sample. Public T cell clones, averaging fewer than five per sample, were removed before analysis. Tumor-enriched clonotypes and baseline blood-enriched clonotypes were defined as those with an abundance difference of at least 32-fold between compartments. A beta-binomial differential abundance model was used to identify clonotypes that were expanded or contracted between blood time points. Similarity between tumor and blood repertoires was quantified using the Baroni-Urbani and Buser coefficient, and groups were compared with two-tailed Wilcoxon tests in R. Sourced from immuneACCESS, this table was stored by TCRdb with only in-frame sequences that have V and J called. A share of the clones is absent; for the studies checked, an unresolved V gene accounts for under half, and the remainder has no known explanation. Clonal size and the V and J genes are those of that table, whereas D and trimming came from the DNA. The sample table shows roughly 160,000 clones, and around 89% are seen once. The ten most abundant clones make up about 10% of the sample.

The CDR3 measures 14 amino acids from cysteine to phenylalanine. Left in the record is the CDR3 DNA by itself, 42 bases read in frame from the first base. Trimming leaves V shorter by 4 bases and J shorter by 6 bases, with the junction holding 7 bases beyond the gene matches. The germline V gene provides CDR1 SGHRS and CDR2 YFSETQ. Results and caveats for the whole study, not just this receptor: Because pretreatment tumor biopsies were not available, the study could not determine whether clonotypes were already present within the tumor at baseline. Effects of radiation dose or scheduling on the TCR repertoire could not be addressed with the single-armed trial design. An increase in top tumor clonotypes in blood was observed from baseline to 2 weeks post-radiation, followed by contraction by 4 weeks, which was taken to suggest transient expansion of tumor-resident clones. Blood repertoire dynamics were not followed beyond 4 weeks after treatment.

A word on this clone: It has no known antigen specificity. Nothing much larger sits one base from this clone, and base qualities are not available.

The specimen comprised blood, sampled from a patient whose treatment included radiotherapy and nephrectomy. This TCR came from a woman between 50 and 59 years old with renal cell carcinoma. The chain is assembled from TRBV5-1 and TRBJ2-3, with 8 middle bases fitting TRBD1. The CDR3 corresponds to CASSARTGLDTQYF. The DNA reads as follows: TGCGCCAGCAGCGCCCGGACAGGGCTGGATACGCAGTATTTT.